This T cell receptor beta chain is from a study of cytomegalovirus exposure and HLA in healthy donors. General study findings and limits: Cytomegalovirus-associated status was assigned to about 150 TCR beta chains. Reported results showed that the classifier diagnosed cytomegalovirus status with high specificity and sensitivity.

On this clone: Antigen unknown.

Per germline, CDR1 MDHEN and CDR2 SYDVKM. The V and J ends lost 10 bases and 8 bases respectively, with 23 bases between them. This CDR3 is 15 amino acids long. TCRdb's copy holds only in-frame clones and misses some; the assay was immunoSEQ multiplex PCR. The sample shows about 170,000 clones, less than 90% of them seen only once. The rearrangement links TRBV28 to TRBJ2-2; tentatively, D is TRBD2 (5 bases). The sequencing sample was made of PBMCs. The sequence derives from a woman aged 30 to 39 in good health and CMV-seronegative. CDR3 nucleotide sequence: TGTGCCATTACAAAGGGAGCCGCGGTCTCTGGGGAGCTGTTTTTT. This encodes CAITKGAAVSGELFF. Full variable domain (rest looked up from reference TRBV28 and TRBJ2-2): DVKVTQSSRYLVKRTGEKVFLECVQDMDHENMFWYRQDPGLGLRLIYFSYDVKMKEKGDIPEGYSVSREKKERFSLILESASTNQTSMYLCAITKGAAVSGELFFGEGSRLTVL.